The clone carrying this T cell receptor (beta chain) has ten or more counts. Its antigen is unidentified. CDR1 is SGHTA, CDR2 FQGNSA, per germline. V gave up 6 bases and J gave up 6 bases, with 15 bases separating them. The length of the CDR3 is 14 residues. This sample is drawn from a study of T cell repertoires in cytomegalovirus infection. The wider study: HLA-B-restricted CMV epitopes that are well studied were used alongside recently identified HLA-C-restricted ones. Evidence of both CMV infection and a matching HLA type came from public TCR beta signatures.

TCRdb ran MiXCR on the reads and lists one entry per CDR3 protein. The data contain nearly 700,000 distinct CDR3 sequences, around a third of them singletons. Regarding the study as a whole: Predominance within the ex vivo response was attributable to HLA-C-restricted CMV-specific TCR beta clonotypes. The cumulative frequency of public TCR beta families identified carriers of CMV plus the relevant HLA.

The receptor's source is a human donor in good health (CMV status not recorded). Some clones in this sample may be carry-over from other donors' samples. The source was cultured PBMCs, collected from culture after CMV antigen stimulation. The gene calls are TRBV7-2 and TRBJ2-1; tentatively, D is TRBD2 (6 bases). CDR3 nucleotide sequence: TGTGCCAGCAGACGGATAGCGGCGGTCAATGAGCAGTTCTTC. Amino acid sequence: CASRRIAAVNEQFF.